One sample yielded the 14 T cell receptor beta chains listed below, sequenced in a study of T cell repertoires in cytomegalovirus infection. Antigen specificity for these receptors is unknown. MiXCR was run by TCRdb on the reads, yielding one entry per CDR3 protein. The table has 600,000 to 700,000 distinct CDR3 sequences, roughly 36% seen once. This sample comprised cultured PBMCs, obtained from culture after CMV antigen stimulation. The receptors shown here come from a human donor in good health (CMV status not recorded). Some clones in this sample may be carry-over from other donors' samples.

There are many counts of this clonotype. The chain recombines TRBV7-2 with TRBJ2-3; 14 bases align to TRBD2. The germline V gene has CDR1 SGHTA and CDR2 FQGNSA. CDR3 size: 19 residues. V shed 1 base, J shed 4 bases, and the junction held 10 bases outside the gene matches. The CDR3: CASSLVQGLAGVSADTQYF. DNA for the CDR3: TGTGCCAGCAGCTTAGTCCAGGGACTAGCGGGAGTTTCCGCAGATACGCAGTATTTT.

The chain is built from TRBV7-2 and TRBJ2-3; D is unclear. The V end lost 10 bases, the J end lost 0 bases, and 17 bases lay between the germline ends. This CDR3 has 15 amino acids. The germline CDR1 and CDR2 sequences are SGHTA and FQGNSA. CDR3 sequence (DNA): TGTGCCACCCGGAAGAGGTCCACTAGCACAGATACGCAGTATTTT. This encodes CATRKRSTSTDTQYF.

This clonotype has just one count. The J gene is TRBJ2-3, the V gene TRBV7-8; D remains unclear. The length of the CDR3 is 17 residues. V lost 4 bases to trimming and J lost 2 bases, with 19 bases between them. Germline V gene lookup returns CDR1 SGHVS and CDR2 FQNEAQ. CDR3 region: CASSSKGGSSITDTQYF. The CDR3 DNA sequence: TGTGCCAGCAGCTCCAAAGGCGGCAGTAGTATCACAGATACGCAGTATTTT.

The chain joins TRBV7-2 to TRBJ2-1; the match to TRBD2 covers 11 bases. Germline CDR1 and CDR2: SGHTA and FQGNSA. The V segment lost 4 bases and the J segment 9 bases; nucleotides outside the gene matches: 5. The CDR3 has 14 residues. The CDR3 DNA reads TGTGCCAGCAGCTCCGGGACTAGCGGAGGTGAGCAGTTCTTC. Encoded protein: CASSSGTSGGEQFF.

This rearrangement joins TRBV24-1 to TRBJ2-7; possible D gene TRBD1, 7 bases. Germline V lookup: CDR1 KGHDR, CDR2 SFDVKD. The V and J ends lost 9 bases and 2 bases respectively, with 28 bases between them. The CDR3 totals 18 residues. The CDR3 nucleotides read TGTGCCACCGTGCACAGGGGACAGCCTAGCGAATGCACCTACGAGCAGTACTTC. The encoded protein is CATVHRGQPSECTYEQYF.

This clonotype turned up a few times. This chain connects TRBV7-9 to TRBJ2-1; 8 bases are shared with TRBD2. The germline V gene has CDR1 SEHNR and CDR2 FQNEAQ (reference sequence). This CDR3 is 13 amino acids long. The junction had 3 bases not matched to a gene; V was cut back by 5 bases and J by 6 bases. The CDR3 loop reads CASSNSGVNEQFF. DNA for the CDR3: TGTGCCAGCAGCAATAGCGGGGTCAATGAGCAGTTCTTC.

At least ten counts were recorded for this clonotype. The chain couples TRBV10-3 to TRBJ2-3; 7 positions agree with TRBD1. The CDR3 is made up of 15 amino acids. Germline V lookup: CDR1 ENHRY, CDR2 SYGVKD. The junction had 10 bases not matched to a gene; V was cut back by 10 bases and J by 0 bases. Written as DNA, the CDR3 is TGTGCCACCCAAGGACAGGTCTCAAGCACAGATACGCAGTATTTT. It is translated as CATQGQVSSTDTQYF.

The chain is built from TRBV6-2 or TRBV6-3 and TRBJ1-1, with D possibly matching TRBD1 (5 bases). V lost 7 bases and J lost 0, with 15 bases in between. Per the germline V gene, CDR1 is MNHEY and CDR2 is SVGEGT. This CDR3 has 15 residues. Here the CDR3 reads CASKGRRKMNTEAFF. For the CDR3, the DNA is TGTGCCAGCAAGGGACGAAGAAAGATGAACACTGAAGCTTTCTTT.

In its sample, this clonotype was seen a few times. The rearrangement links TRBV6-5 to TRBJ1-1; tentative D call: TRBD1 (5 bases). Germline V gives CDR1 MNHEY, CDR2 SVGAGI. V lost 2 bases and J lost 0, with 10 bases in between. CDR3 size: 15 residues. CDR3 residues: CASSYAGTVNTEAFF. CDR3 in DNA: TGTGCCAGCAGTTACGCCGGGACGGTGAACACTGAAGCTTTCTTT.

The rearrangement links TRBV2 to TRBJ1-4; D perhaps matches TRBD1 (5 bases). Trimming removed 6 bases from V and 11 bases from J, with 19 bases in between. The CDR3 extends over 14 amino acids. From germline, CDR1 is SNHLY and CDR2 FYNNEI. CDR3 region: CASRAIAGTSKLFF. CDR3 nucleotides: TGTGCCAGCAGAGCAATTGCCGGGACGTCGAAACTGTTTTTT.

This clonotype was seen a few times. The chain links TRBV12-3 or TRBV12-4 to TRBJ1-2; TRBD1 matches 7 bases. With V trimmed by 6 bases and J by 7 bases, 14 bases remained unmatched. The CDR3 totals 15 residues. CDR3 sequence reads: CASSRDSLRFRGYTF. CDR3 DNA sequence: TGTGCCAGCAGCCGGGACAGTCTTCGATTTCGTGGCTACACCTTC.

This clonotype was counted only a few times. This chain uses TRBV7-6 with TRBJ2-5; 13 bases are a match to TRBD2. Germline V CDR1 and CDR2: SGHVS, FNYEAQ. With V trimmed by 5 bases and J by 7 bases, 4 bases remained unmatched. The CDR3 length is 14 residues. The CDR3 protein is CASSETSGRRTQYF. The CDR3 nucleotides read TGTGCCAGCAGCGAGACTAGCGGGAGGCGGACCCAGTACTTC.

This clonotype was observed a handful of times. The chain is built from TRBV12-3 or TRBV12-4 and TRBJ2-2, with a tentative D call TRBD2 (6 bases). The CDR3 runs 15 residues. Trimming left V 6 bases short and J 6 bases short, with 17 bases between. Here the CDR3 DNA reads TGTGCCAGCAGCCTTCTCGCCGGGGGACCCGGGGAGCTGTTTTTT. Translating gives CASSLLAGGPGELFF.

The rearrangement joins TRBV20-1 to TRBJ2-5; 7 bases align to TRBD2. The length of the CDR3 is 14 residues. The germline V gene has CDR1 DFQATT and CDR2 SNEGSKA (reference sequence). Trimming at V came to 0 bases and at J to 3 bases, leaving 4 bases not matched to a gene. This CDR3 reads CSARDEGTKETQYF. The CDR3 DNA reads TGCAGTGCTAGAGATGAGGGGACTAAAGAGACCCAGTACTTC.